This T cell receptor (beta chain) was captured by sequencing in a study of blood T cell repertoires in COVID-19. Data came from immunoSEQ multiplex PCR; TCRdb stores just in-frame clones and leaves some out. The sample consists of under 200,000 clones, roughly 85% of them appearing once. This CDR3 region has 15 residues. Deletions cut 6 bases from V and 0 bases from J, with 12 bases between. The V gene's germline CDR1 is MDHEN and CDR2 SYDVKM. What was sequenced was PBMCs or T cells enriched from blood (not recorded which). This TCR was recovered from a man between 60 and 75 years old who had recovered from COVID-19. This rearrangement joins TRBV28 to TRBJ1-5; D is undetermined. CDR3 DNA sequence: TGTGCCAGCAGATTCTTGGAGAATAGCAATCAGCCCCAGCATTTT. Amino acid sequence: CASRFLENSNQPQHF.